This entry concerns a single T cell receptor beta chain. V shed 5 bases and J shed 14 bases, with 13 bases lying between them. This CDR3 has 11 amino acids. These data belong to a study of CD8 T cells in Susac syndrome. RNA, at about 0.5 to 1 ug, was reverse transcribed with random hexamers. TCRdb independently ran MiXCR on the immunoSEQ multiplex PCR reads; one entry per CDR3 protein. Of about 200,000 distinct CDR3 sequences detected, roughly 91% appear once; the ten largest clones hold around 0.079%. The chain is built from TRBV12-3 or TRBV12-4 and TRBJ2-1; TRBD1 or TRBD2 may be the D gene (5 bases each). The sequenced material came from CD4+ T cells from PBMCs. This TCR was sampled from a human donor with Susac syndrome. The CDR3 sequence: CASSLRDREFF. CDR3 nucleotides: TGTGCCAGCAGTCTCCGGGACCGGGAGTTCTTC.